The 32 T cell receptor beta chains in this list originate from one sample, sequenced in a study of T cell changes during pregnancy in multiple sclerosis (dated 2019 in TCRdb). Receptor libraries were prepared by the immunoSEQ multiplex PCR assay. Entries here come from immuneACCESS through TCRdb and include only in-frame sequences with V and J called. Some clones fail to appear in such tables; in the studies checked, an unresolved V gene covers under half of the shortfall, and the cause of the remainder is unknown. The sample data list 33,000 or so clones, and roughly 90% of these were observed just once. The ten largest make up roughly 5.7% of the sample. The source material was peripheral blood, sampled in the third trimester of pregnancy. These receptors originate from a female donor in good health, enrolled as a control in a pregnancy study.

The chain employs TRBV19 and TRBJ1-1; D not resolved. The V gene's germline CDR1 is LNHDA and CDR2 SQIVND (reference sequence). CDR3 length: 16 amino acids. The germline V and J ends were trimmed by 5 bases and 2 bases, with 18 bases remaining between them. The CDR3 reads CASSAPIRQVNTEAFF. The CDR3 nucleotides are TGTGCCAGTAGTGCCCCTATCCGGCAGGTCAACACTGAAGCTTTCTTT.

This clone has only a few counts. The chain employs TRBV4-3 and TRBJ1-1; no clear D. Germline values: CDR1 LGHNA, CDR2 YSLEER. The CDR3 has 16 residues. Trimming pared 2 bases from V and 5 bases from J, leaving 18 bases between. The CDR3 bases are TGCGCCAGCAGCCAAATCGGGGTGAGCGAAACGACTGAAGCTTTCTTT. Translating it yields CASSQIGVSETTEAFF.

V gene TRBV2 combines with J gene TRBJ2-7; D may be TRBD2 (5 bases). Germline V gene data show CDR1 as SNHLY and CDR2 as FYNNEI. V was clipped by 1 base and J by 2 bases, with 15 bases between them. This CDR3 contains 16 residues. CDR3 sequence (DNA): TGTGCCAGCAGTGAAGGTTGGACTCCTGAGGCCTACGAGCAGTACTTC. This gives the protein CASSEGWTPEAYEQYF.

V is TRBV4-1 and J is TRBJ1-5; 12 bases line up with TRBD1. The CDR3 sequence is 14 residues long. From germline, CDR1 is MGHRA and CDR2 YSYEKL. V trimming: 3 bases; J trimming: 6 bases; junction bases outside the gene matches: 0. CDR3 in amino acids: CASSQGQGAQPQHF. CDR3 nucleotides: TGCGCCAGCAGCCAGGGACAGGGGGCTCAGCCCCAGCATTTT.

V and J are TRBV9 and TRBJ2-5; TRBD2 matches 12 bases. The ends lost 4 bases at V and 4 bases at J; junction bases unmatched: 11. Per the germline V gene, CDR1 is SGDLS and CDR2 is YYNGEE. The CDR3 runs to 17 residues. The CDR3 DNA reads TGTGCCAGCAGCACCAGATCTAGCGGGGGGGTCCGAGAGACCCAGTACTTC. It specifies CASSTRSSGGVRETQYF.

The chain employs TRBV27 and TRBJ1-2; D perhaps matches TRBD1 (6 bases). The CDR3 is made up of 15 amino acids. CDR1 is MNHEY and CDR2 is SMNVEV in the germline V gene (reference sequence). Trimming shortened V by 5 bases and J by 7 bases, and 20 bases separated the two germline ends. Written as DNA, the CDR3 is TGTGCCAGCAGTGAAGTCGGGGGGGAAGGGGGTGGCTACACCTTC. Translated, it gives CASSEVGGEGGGYTF.

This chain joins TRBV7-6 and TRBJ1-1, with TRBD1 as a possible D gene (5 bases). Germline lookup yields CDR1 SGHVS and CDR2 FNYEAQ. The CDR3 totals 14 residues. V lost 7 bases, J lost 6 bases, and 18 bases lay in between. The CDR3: CASTLGGGAPEAFF. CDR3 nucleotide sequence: TGTGCCAGCACCCTGGGCGGAGGGGCCCCTGAAGCTTTCTTT.

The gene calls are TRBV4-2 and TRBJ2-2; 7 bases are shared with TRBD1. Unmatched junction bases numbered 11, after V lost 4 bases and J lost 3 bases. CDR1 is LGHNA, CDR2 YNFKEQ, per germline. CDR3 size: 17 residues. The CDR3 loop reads CASSRGGRGSDTGELFF. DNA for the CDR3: TGTGCCAGCAGCCGAGGGGGCAGGGGAAGCGACACCGGGGAGCTGTTTTTT.

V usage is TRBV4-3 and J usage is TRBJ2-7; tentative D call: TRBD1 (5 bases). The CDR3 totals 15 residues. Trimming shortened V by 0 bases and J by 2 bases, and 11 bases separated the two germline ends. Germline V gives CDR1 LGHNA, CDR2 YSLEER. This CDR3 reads CASSQDRARAYEQYF. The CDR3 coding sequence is TGCGCCAGCAGCCAAGATAGGGCCAGGGCCTACGAGCAGTACTTC.

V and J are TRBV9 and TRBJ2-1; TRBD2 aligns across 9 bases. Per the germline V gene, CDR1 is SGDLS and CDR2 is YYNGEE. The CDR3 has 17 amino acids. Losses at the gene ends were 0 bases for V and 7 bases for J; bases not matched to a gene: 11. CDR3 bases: TGTGCCAGCAGCGTAGCTCAGCGGGAGGCCCCTAGGAATGAGCAGTTCTTC. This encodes CASSVAQREAPRNEQFF.

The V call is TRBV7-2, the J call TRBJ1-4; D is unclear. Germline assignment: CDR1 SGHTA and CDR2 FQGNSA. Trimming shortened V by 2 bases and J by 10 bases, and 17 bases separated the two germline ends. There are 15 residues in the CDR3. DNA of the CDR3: TGTGCCAGCAGCTTAAGTAGCCAGATAGGAGGAAAACTGTTTTTT. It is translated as CASSLSSQIGGKLFF.

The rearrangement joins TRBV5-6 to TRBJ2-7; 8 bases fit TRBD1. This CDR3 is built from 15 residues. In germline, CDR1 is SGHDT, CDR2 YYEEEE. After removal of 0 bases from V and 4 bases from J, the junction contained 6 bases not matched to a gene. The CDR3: CASSLGTGGYYEQYF. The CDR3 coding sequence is TGTGCCAGCAGCTTGGGAACAGGGGGGTATTACGAGCAGTACTTC.

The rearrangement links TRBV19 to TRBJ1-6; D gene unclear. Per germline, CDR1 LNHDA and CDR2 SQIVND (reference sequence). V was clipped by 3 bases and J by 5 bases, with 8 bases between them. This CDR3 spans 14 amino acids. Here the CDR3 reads CASSILRNNSPLHF. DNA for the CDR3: TGTGCCAGTAGTATCCTCAGGAATAATTCACCCCTCCACTTT. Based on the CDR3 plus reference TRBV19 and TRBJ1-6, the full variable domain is DGGITQSPKYLFRKEGQNVTLSCEQNLNHDAMYWYRQDPGQGLRLIYYSQIVNDFQKGDIAEGYSVSREKKESFPLTVTSAQKNPTAFYLCASSILRNNSPLHFGNGTRLTVT.

The CDR3 bases are TGTGCCAGCAGTTTAGGAGAGTATGGCTACACCTTC. This sequence encodes CASSLGEYGYTF. This chain links TRBV28 with TRBJ1-2; D gene ambiguous. CDR3 length: 12 residues. Germline assignment: CDR1 MDHEN and CDR2 SYDVKM. V was pared by 2 bases and J by 5 bases, with 6 bases between.

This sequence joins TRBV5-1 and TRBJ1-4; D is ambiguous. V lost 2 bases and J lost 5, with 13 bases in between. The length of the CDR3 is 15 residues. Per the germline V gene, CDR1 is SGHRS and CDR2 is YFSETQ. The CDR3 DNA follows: TGCGCCAGCAGCTTCTTAAGGAGTGGGAATGAAAAACTGTTTTTT. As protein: CASSFLRSGNEKLFF.

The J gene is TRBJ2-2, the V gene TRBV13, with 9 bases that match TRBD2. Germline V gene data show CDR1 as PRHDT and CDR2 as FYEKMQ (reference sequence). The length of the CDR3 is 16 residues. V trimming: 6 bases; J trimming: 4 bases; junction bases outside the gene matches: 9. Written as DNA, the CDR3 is TGTGCCAGCAGACTTCCGGGCGGGGGGGCCACCGGGGAGCTGTTTTTT. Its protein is CASRLPGGGATGELFF.

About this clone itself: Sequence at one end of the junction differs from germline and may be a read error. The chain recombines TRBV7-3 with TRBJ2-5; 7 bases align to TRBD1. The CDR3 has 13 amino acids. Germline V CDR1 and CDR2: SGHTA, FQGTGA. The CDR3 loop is CASSLTGVETQYF. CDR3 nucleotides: TGTGCCAGCAGCCTAACAGGGGTAGAGACCCAGTACTTC.

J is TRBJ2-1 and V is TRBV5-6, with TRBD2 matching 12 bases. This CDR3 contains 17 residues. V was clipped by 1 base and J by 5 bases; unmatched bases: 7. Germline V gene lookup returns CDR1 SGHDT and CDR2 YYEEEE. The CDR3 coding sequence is TGTGCCAGCAGCTTGTTTCAACTAGCGGGGGGTAACAATGAGCAGTTCTTC. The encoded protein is CASSLFQLAGGNNEQFF.

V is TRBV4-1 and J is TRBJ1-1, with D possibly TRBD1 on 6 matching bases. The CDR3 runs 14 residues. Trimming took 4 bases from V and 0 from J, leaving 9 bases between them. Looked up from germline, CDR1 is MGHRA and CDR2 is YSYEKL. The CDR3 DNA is TGCGCCAGCAGCCCTGGACAGTTGAACACTGAAGCTTTCTTT. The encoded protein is CASSPGQLNTEAFF.

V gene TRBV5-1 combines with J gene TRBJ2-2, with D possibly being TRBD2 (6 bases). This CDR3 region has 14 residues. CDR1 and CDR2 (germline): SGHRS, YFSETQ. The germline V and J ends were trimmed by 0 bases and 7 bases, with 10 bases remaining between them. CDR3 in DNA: TGCGCCAGCAGCTTGGTCGGGCGGGACGGGGAGCTGTTTTTT. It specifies CASSLVGRDGELFF.

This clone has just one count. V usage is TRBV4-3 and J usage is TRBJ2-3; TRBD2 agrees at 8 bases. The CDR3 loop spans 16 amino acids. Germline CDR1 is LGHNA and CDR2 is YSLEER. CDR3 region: CVEGGGRGGPGDTQYF. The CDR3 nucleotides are TGCGTCGAGGGGGGAGGTCGGGGGGGCCCCGGAGATACGCAGTATTTT.

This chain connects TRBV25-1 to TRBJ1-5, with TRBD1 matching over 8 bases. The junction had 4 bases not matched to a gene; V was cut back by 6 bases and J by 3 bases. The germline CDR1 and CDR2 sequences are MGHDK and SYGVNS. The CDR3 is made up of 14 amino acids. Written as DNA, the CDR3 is TGTGCCAGCAGAGAGACAGGGGTCAATCAGCCCCAGCATTTT. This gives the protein CASRETGVNQPQHF.

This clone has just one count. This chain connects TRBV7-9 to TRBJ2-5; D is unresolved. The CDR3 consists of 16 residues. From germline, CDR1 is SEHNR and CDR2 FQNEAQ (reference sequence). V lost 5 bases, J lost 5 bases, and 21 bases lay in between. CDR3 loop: CASSRPRGGNLETQYF. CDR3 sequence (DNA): TGTGCCAGCAGCCGACCCCGCGGCGGCAATCTGGAGACCCAGTACTTC.

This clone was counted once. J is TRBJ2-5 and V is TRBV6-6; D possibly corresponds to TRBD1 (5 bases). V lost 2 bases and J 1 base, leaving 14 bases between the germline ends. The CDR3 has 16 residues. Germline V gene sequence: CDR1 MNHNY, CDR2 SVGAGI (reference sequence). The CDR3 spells CASSYTTERLQETQYF. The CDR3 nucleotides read TGTGCCAGCAGTTACACGACAGAGAGACTCCAAGAGACCCAGTACTTC.

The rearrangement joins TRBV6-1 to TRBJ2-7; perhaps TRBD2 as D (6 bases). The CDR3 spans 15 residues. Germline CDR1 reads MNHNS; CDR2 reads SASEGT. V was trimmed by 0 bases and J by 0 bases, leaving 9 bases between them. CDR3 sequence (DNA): TGTGCCAGCAGTGAAGCCGCGGGGAGCTCCTACGAGCAGTACTTC. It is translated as CASSEAAGSSYEQYF.

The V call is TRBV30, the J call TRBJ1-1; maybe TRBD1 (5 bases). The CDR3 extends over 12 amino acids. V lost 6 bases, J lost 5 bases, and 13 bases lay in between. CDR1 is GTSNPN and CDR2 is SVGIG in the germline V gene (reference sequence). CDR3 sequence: CACQRGRTEAFF. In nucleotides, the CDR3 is TGTGCCTGTCAAAGGGGCCGGACTGAAGCTTTCTTT.

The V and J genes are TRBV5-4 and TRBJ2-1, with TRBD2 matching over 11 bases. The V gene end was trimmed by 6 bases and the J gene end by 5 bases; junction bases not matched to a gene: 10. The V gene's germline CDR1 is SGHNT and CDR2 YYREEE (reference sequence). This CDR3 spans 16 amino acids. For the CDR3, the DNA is TGTGCCAGCACCCCCGGGGGGACTAGCGGCCACAATGAGCAGTTCTTC. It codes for CASTPGGTSGHNEQFF.

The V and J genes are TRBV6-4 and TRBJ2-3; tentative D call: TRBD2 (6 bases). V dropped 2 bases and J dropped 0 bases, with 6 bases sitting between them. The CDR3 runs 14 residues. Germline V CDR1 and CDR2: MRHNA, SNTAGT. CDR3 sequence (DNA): TGTGCCAGCAGTGACAGCGGGAGCACAGATACGCAGTATTTT. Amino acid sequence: CASSDSGSTDTQYF.

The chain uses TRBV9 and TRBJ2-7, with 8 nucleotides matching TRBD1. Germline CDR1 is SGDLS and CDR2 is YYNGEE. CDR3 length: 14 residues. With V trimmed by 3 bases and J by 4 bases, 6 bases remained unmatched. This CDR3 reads CASSGGQGEYEQYF. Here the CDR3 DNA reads TGTGCCAGCAGCGGCGGACAGGGCGAGTACGAGCAGTACTTC. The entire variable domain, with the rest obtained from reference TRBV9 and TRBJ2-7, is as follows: DSGVTQTPKHLITATGQRVTLRCSPRSGDLSVYWYQQSLDQGLQFLIQYYNGEERAKGNILERFSAQQFPDLHSELNLSSLELGDSALYFCASSGGQGEYEQYFGPGTRLTVT.

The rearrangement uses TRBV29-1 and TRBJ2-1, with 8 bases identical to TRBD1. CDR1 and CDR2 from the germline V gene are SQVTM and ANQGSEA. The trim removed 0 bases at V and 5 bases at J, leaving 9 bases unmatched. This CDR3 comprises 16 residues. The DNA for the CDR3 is TGCAGCGTTGAAGATCAAAGGACAGGGATAAACAATGAGCAGTTCTTC. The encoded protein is CSVEDQRTGINNEQFF.

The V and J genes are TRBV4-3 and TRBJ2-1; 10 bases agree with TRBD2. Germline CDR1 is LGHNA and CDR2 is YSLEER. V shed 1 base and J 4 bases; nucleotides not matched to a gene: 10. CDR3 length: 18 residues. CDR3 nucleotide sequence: TGCGCCAGCAGCCAAGGGGTCATGGCTAGCGGGGGATACAATGAGCAGTTCTTC. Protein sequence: CASSQGVMASGGYNEQFF.

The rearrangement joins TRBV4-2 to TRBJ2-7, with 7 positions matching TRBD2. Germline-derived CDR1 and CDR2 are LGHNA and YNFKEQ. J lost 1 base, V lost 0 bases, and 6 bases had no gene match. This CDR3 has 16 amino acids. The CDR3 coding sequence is TGTGCCAGCAGCCAAGATTGGGGCGGGAGTTCCTACGAGCAGTACTTC. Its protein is CASSQDWGGSSYEQYF.